A single sample is the source of the 28 T cell receptor beta chains below, sequenced in a study of blood T cell repertoires in COVID-19. Data came from immunoSEQ multiplex PCR; TCRdb stores just in-frame clones and leaves some out. Counted here are roughly 88,000 clones, around 86% occurring once; the ten biggest clones make up 15% to 20%. Sample: peripheral blood. The receptors here all came from a woman of 80 years or more with active or convalescent COVID-19.

The chain carries TRBV5-4 and TRBJ1-1; 8 bases line up with TRBD1. Germline CDR1 reads SGHNT; CDR2 reads YYREEE (reference sequence). V trimming: 4 bases; J trimming: 4 bases; junction bases outside the gene matches: 6. The CDR3 length is 14 residues. Here the CDR3 reads CASSPDRGGTEAFF. The CDR3 DNA reads as TGTGCCAGCAGCCCCGACAGGGGAGGCACTGAAGCTTTCTTT.

In DNA, the CDR3 is TGTGCCACCGAGGGAGAGACCCAGTACTTC. Residues: CATEGETQYF. The rearrangement joins TRBV28 to TRBJ2-5, with D perhaps matching TRBD2 (5 bases). The CDR3 length is 10 residues. CDR1 MDHEN and CDR2 SYDVKM come from the germline V gene. The V and J ends lost 10 bases and 4 bases respectively, with 7 bases between them.

This clone came up a few times. V gene TRBV7-2 combines with J gene TRBJ2-1; 8 bases match TRBD1. The J segment lost 8 bases and the V segment lost 6 bases, leaving 6 bases of the junction unmatched. This CDR3 comprises 13 residues. Germline CDR1 and CDR2: SGHTA and FQGNSA. CDR3 in DNA: TGTGCCAGCAGTTACAGGGGGACGGATGAGCAGTTCTTC. Translation: CASSYRGTDEQFF.

This chain links TRBV19 with TRBJ1-5, with D uncertain. Trimming stripped 6 bases from V and 0 bases from J, with 9 bases between. Germline assignment: CDR1 LNHDA and CDR2 SQIVND (reference sequence). The length of the CDR3 is 14 residues. The chain's CDR3 is CASRVRSSNQPQHF. The CDR3 DNA is TGTGCCAGTAGAGTGAGGAGTAGCAATCAGCCCCAGCATTTT. Complete variable domain (other parts from reference TRBV19 and TRBJ1-5): DGGITQSPKYLFRKEGQNVTLSCEQNLNHDAMYWYRQDPGQGLRLIYYSQIVNDFQKGDIAEGYSVSREKKESFPLTVTSAQKNPTAFYLCASRVRSSNQPQHFGDGTRLSIL.

The rearrangement joins TRBV6-2 or TRBV6-3 to TRBJ2-7; 10 nucleotides align to TRBD1. CDR1 is MNHEY and CDR2 is SVGEGT in the germline V gene. The V segment lost 3 bases and the J segment 2 bases; nucleotides outside the gene matches: 7. There are 16 residues in the CDR3. CDR3 in amino acids: CASSYGRDRGTYEQYF. CDR3 nucleotide sequence: TGTGCCAGCAGTTATGGGAGGGACAGGGGTACCTACGAGCAGTACTTC.

This rearrangement joins TRBV30 to TRBJ1-2, with D unclear. The length of the CDR3 is 14 residues. Trimming shortened V by 0 bases and J by 3 bases, and 11 bases separated the two germline ends. Germline V gene lookup returns CDR1 GTSNPN and CDR2 SVGIG (reference sequence). CDR3 region: CAWSVGGVYYGYTF. In nucleotides, the CDR3 is TGTGCCTGGAGTGTTGGCGGTGTTTACTATGGCTACACCTTC.

J is TRBJ1-1 and V is TRBV30; 8 bases are shared with TRBD1. The CDR3 contains 15 residues. Trimming removed 4 bases from V and 7 bases from J; junction bases left unmatched: 14. Germline assignment: CDR1 GTSNPN and CDR2 SVGIG (reference sequence). The CDR3: CAWTRPGTGEREAFF. The CDR3 bases are TGTGCCTGGACCCGCCCCGGGACAGGAGAACGTGAAGCTTTCTTT.

V gene TRBV18 combines with J gene TRBJ2-3; the match to TRBD2 covers 9 bases. Germline trimming cut 6 bases from V and 3 bases from J; bases unmatched to any gene: 1. Germline CDR1 is KGHSH and CDR2 is LQKENI. CDR3 length equals 13 residues. The CDR3 reads CASSRGGTDTQYF. The CDR3 DNA reads as TGTGCCAGCTCGCGGGGGGGTACAGATACGCAGTATTTT.

The V gene is TRBV28, the J gene TRBJ1-1; possibly TRBD1 for D (6 bases). CDR1 and CDR2 from the germline V gene are MDHEN and SYDVKM. This CDR3 spans 12 amino acids. V lost 6 bases and J 8 bases, leaving 13 bases between the germline ends. CDR3 amino acids: CASRIQGKEAFF. The CDR3 DNA is TGTGCCAGCAGGATACAGGGAAAAGAAGCTTTCTTT.

The V and J genes are TRBV19 and TRBJ1-3; tentatively, D is TRBD1 (5 bases). The CDR3 contains 14 residues. V lost 3 bases and J 7 bases, leaving 13 bases between the germline ends. CDR1 is LNHDA, CDR2 SQIVND, per germline (reference sequence). The CDR3 bases are TGTGCCAGTAGTATTGGGGGGGATCGGAACACCATATATTTT. It translates to CASSIGGDRNTIYF. The entire variable domain, with the rest obtained from reference TRBV19 and TRBJ1-3, is as follows: DGGITQSPKYLFRKEGQNVTLSCEQNLNHDAMYWYRQDPGQGLRLIYYSQIVNDFQKGDIAEGYSVSREKKESFPLTVTSAQKNPTAFYLCASSIGGDRNTIYFGEGSWLTVV.

The chain links TRBV19 to TRBJ1-3, with 7 bases fitting TRBD1. The CDR3 is 17 amino acids. V gave up 11 bases and J gave up 0 bases; unmatched junction bases: 16. Germline lookup yields CDR1 LNHDA and CDR2 SQIVND (reference sequence). The CDR3 DNA is TGTGCCGGGACAGAAGTAACCTCCTTATTCTCTGGAAACACCATATATTTT. Its protein is CAGTEVTSLFSGNTIYF.

The chain couples TRBV9 to TRBJ1-1; 8 positions agree with TRBD1. This CDR3 contains 14 residues. CDR1 is SGDLS, CDR2 YYNGEE, per germline. J gave up 4 bases and V 2 bases, and 4 bases lay outside the gene matches. The CDR3 protein is CASSVAGGGTEAFF. DNA for the CDR3: TGTGCCAGCAGCGTGGCAGGGGGCGGCACTGAAGCTTTCTTT.

Only a few counts were recorded for this clone. V is TRBV7-2 and J is TRBJ1-2; possible D gene TRBD1, 5 bases. The CDR3 consists of 14 residues. CDR1 and CDR2 (germline): SGHTA, FQGNSA. Trimming shortened V by 4 bases and J by 0 bases, and 9 bases separated the two germline ends. DNA of the CDR3: TGTGCCAGCAGCTATGGGGCAGCTAACTATGGCTACACCTTC. Translating it yields CASSYGAANYGYTF.

This chain connects TRBV6-5 to TRBJ2-7; unclear D gene. V was shortened by 4 bases and J by 6 bases, with 16 bases between the two germline ends. Germline V gene data show CDR1 as MNHEY and CDR2 as SVGAGI. The CDR3 consists of 14 residues. The CDR3 nucleotides read TGTGCCAGCAGTTCGCGGAACTCACCCTCCGAGCAGTACTTC. It encodes CASSSRNSPSEQYF.

This clone was seen more than once but under ten times. The V gene is TRBV19, the J gene TRBJ1-2, with TRBD1 matching over 7 bases. Germline V gene data show CDR1 as LNHDA and CDR2 as SQIVND (reference sequence). This CDR3 has 14 amino acids. J was trimmed by 2 bases and V by 5 bases; bases with no gene match: 5. This chain's CDR3 is CASSVGTENYGYTF. The CDR3 nucleotides are TGTGCCAGTAGTGTCGGGACAGAAAACTATGGCTACACCTTC. The full variable domain, with the rest looked up from reference TRBV19 and TRBJ1-2, is DGGITQSPKYLFRKEGQNVTLSCEQNLNHDAMYWYRQDPGQGLRLIYYSQIVNDFQKGDIAEGYSVSREKKESFPLTVTSAQKNPTAFYLCASSVGTENYGYTFGSGTRLTVV.

The chain is built from TRBV5-4 and TRBJ2-1, with D maybe TRBD2 (5 bases). CDR1 and CDR2 (germline): SGHNT, YYREEE (reference sequence). V was cut by 0 bases and J by 2 bases, with 12 bases left in between. This CDR3 comprises 16 residues. The DNA for the CDR3 is TGTGCCAGCAGCTTGGAAGGGAGCCCAGCCTACAATGAGCAGTTCTTC. Encoded protein: CASSLEGSPAYNEQFF.

This sequence joins TRBV6-2 or TRBV6-3 and TRBJ2-3; no firm D call. Between the trimmed V and J ends, which lost 2 bases and 4 bases, there was a span of 10 bases. Germline lookup yields CDR1 MNHEY and CDR2 SVGEGT. The CDR3 is 14 residues long. CDR3 in DNA: TGTGCCAGCAGTTACGGTGTGGCGGCAGATACGCAGTATTTT. It is translated as CASSYGVAADTQYF.

V is TRBV3-1 (or the pseudogene TRBV3-2) and J is TRBJ2-1, with TRBD1 matching 10 bases. This CDR3 is 14 amino acids long. Germline loops: CDR1 LGHDT, CDR2 YNNKEL (reference sequence). The V segment lost 2 bases and the J segment 7 bases; nucleotides outside the gene matches: 2. The CDR3 loop reads CASSQRGQGNEQFF. CDR3 sequence (DNA): TGTGCCAGCAGCCAACGGGGACAGGGGAATGAGCAGTTCTTC.

V usage is TRBV19 and J usage is TRBJ1-1; possible D gene TRBD1, 5 bases. The CDR3 length is 14 residues. V dropped 5 bases and J dropped 1 base, with 11 bases sitting between them. The germline V gene has CDR1 LNHDA and CDR2 SQIVND (reference sequence). The DNA of the CDR3 is TGTGCCAGTAGTTCCCAGGGAGGGAACACTGAAGCTTTCTTT. Its protein product is CASSSQGGNTEAFF.

There are a few counts of this clone. The chain links TRBV14 to TRBJ2-7, with 9 bases lining up with TRBD2. This CDR3 contains 14 residues. Germline assignment: CDR1 SGHDN and CDR2 FVKESK. Losses at the gene ends were 1 base for V and 2 bases for J; bases not matched to a gene: 0. CDR3 loop: CASSQVAGAYEQYF. In nucleotides, the CDR3 is TGTGCCAGCAGCCAAGTAGCGGGAGCCTACGAGCAGTACTTC.

This chain joins TRBV15 and TRBJ2-7; D gene ambiguous. The CDR3 totals 17 residues. Germline assignment: CDR1 LNHNV and CDR2 YYDKDF (reference sequence). Trimming removed 0 bases from V and 0 bases from J, with 15 bases in between. The CDR3 is CATSRERVPSGSYEQYF. CDR3 DNA: TGTGCCACCAGCAGAGAACGCGTCCCCTCCGGCTCCTACGAGCAGTACTTC.

The chain links TRBV2 to TRBJ2-1, with 8 bases aligning to TRBD1. V dropped 7 bases and J dropped 7; count of bases not matched to a gene: 9. The CDR3 runs 14 residues. Germline V gene sequence: CDR1 SNHLY, CDR2 FYNNEI. CDR3 sequence: CASKGGTGQNEQFF. CDR3 coding DNA: TGTGCCAGCAAAGGGGGGACAGGTCAGAATGAGCAGTTCTTC. The variable domain in full, completed from reference TRBV2 and TRBJ2-1, reads EPEVTQTPSHQVTQMGQEVILRCVPISNHLYFYWYRQILGQKVEFLVSFYNNEISEKSEIFDDQFSVERPDGSNFTLKIRSTKLEDSAMYFCASKGGTGQNEQFFGPGTRLTVL.

The rearrangement links TRBV6-2 or TRBV6-3 to TRBJ2-2; 8 bases align to TRBD1. The CDR3 is 15 residues long. Germline CDR1 MNHEY, CDR2 SVGEGT. Unmatched junction bases numbered 5, after V lost 6 bases and J lost 2 bases. The CDR3 spells CASSIQGVNTGELFF. CDR3 in DNA: TGTGCCAGCAGCATACAGGGGGTCAACACCGGGGAGCTGTTTTTT.

The table lists this clone with a few counts. The chain couples TRBV29-1 to TRBJ1-2; TRBD1 aligns across 7 bases. In germline, CDR1 is SQVTM, CDR2 ANQGSEA. V lost 4 bases to trimming and J lost 4 bases; unmatched junction nucleotides: 6. This CDR3 region has 13 residues. For the CDR3, the DNA is TGCAGCGTTGCGTGGGACAGAGGCTATGGCTACACCTTC. It encodes CSVAWDRGYGYTF.

This chain joins TRBV3-1 (or the pseudogene TRBV3-2) and TRBJ1-1; 9 positions agree with TRBD1. CDR1 and CDR2 (germline): LGHDT, YNNKEL (reference sequence). This CDR3 spans 17 amino acids. After removal of 0 bases from V and 6 bases from J, the junction contained 11 bases not matched to a gene. The CDR3 loop is CASSQDLGQGKSAEAFF. The CDR3 coding sequence is TGTGCCAGCAGCCAAGATTTAGGACAGGGGAAATCGGCTGAAGCTTTCTTT.

J is TRBJ1-1 and V is TRBV19; TRBD1 is a possible D gene (5 bases). The CDR3 contains 14 residues. V was cut by 10 bases and J by 3 bases, with 18 bases left in between. Per germline, CDR1 LNHDA and CDR2 SQIVND (reference sequence). In DNA, the CDR3 is TGTGCCACCCAAACCGGGGGGTATTACACTGAAGCTTTCTTT. Residues: CATQTGGYYTEAFF.

V and J are TRBV7-3 and TRBJ2-3, with 7 positions matching TRBD2. The CDR3 runs to 15 residues. J lost 1 base, V lost 5 bases, and 6 bases had no gene match. CDR1 SGHTA and CDR2 FQGTGA come from the germline V gene. The CDR3 sequence: CASSQGGKGTDTQYF. CDR3 bases: TGTGCCAGCAGCCAGGGAGGGAAGGGCACAGATACGCAGTATTTT.

This clone was observed once. This sequence joins TRBV27 and TRBJ2-1; no reliable D call. Germline CDR1 reads MNHEY; CDR2 reads SMNVEV (reference sequence). The V and J ends lost 7 bases and 4 bases respectively, with 17 bases between them. CDR3 length equals 15 residues. In DNA form, the CDR3 reads TGTGCCAGCACTCAAGTGGGTTCGGGTTACAATGAGCAGTTCTTC. This sequence encodes CASTQVGSGYNEQFF.